The present T cell receptor beta chain was sequenced within a study of T cell responses to AZD1222 COVID-19 vaccine. Study-wide results and caveats: Spike-spanning, vaccine-associated CD4 TCRs were dominant at 160-218 and 743-854.

Comment on this clone: Its antigen is unidentified.

The length of the CDR3 is 13 residues. Germline CDR1 reads SEHNR; CDR2 reads FQNEAQ (reference sequence). V was trimmed by 5 bases and J by 4 bases, leaving 11 bases between them. Sequencing used immunoSEQ multiplex PCR; TCRdb keeps in-frame clones, though not all of them. The profile shows 75,000 or so clones, 75% to 95% of them singletons. The chain uses TRBV7-9 and TRBJ1-2, with no clear D. Sequencing was performed on peripheral blood, taken 28 days after the second AZD1222 dose. The clonotype comes from an adult who received the AZD1222 COVID-19 vaccine. This CDR3 reads CASSRELSYGYTF. CDR3 in DNA: TGTGCCAGCAGCCGAGAACTCTCCTATGGCTACACCTTC.